These 7 T cell receptor beta chains share one sample of origin, sequenced in a study of T-cell memory formation after mild COVID-19 (dated by TCRdb to the early 2020s). The method behind the library was 5' RACE. TCRdb records Illumina NovaSeq 6000 as the sequencer. Using fastp trimming at Q25 and MiXCR clonotype assembly, TCRdb reanalyzed the public sequencing data and kept in-frame beta chains. Each record represents a unique CDR3 protein, reported with the most common genes and DNA among its rows. This sample lists about 470,000 distinct CDR3 sequences; approximately 23% were detected once. The ten largest clonotypes hold under 15% of the sample. Sequenced sample: PBMCs or a T cell subset sorted from them (not recorded which). The receptors stem from an adult woman who had mild COVID-19 (a few samples of this study predate the infection). The sample titles of this study are shuffled in the database, so cell type and time point are left out; the donor was told from shared clones.

The chain couples TRBV2 to TRBJ1-6, with D maybe TRBD1 (6 bases). The CDR3 totals 14 residues. Per germline, CDR1 SNHLY and CDR2 FYNNEI. The V end lost 6 bases, the J end lost 7 bases, and 13 bases lay between the germline ends. CDR3 protein: CASRPTGSNSPLHF. The DNA for the CDR3 is TGTGCCAGCAGGCCAACAGGGAGCAATTCACCCCTCCACTTT.

This chain joins TRBV6-5 and TRBJ1-2; possible D gene TRBD1, 6 bases. V lost 6 bases, J lost 1 base, and 15 bases lay in between. This CDR3 has 15 amino acids. Looked up from germline, CDR1 is MNHEY and CDR2 is SVGAGI. In DNA form, the CDR3 reads TGTGCCAGCAGGGCAATGGGGGGGCATAACTATGGCTACACCTTC. This translates into CASRAMGGHNYGYTF.

J is TRBJ2-2 and V is TRBV24-1; D gene unclear. Germline V lookup: CDR1 KGHDR, CDR2 SFDVKD. With 4 bases removed from V and 0 bases from J, the gap between germline ends came to 11 bases. The CDR3 consists of 16 residues. CDR3 region: CATSDLPYANTGELFF. DNA of the CDR3: TGTGCCACCAGTGACCTGCCATACGCGAACACCGGGGAGCTGTTTTTT.

The rearrangement links TRBV28 to TRBJ2-1; a possible D gene is TRBD1 (6 bases). The germline gives CDR1 MDHEN, CDR2 SYDVKM. This CDR3 region has 13 residues. V was cut by 3 bases and J by 5 bases, with 8 bases left in between. CDR3 region: CASSFPGDNEQFF. The CDR3, as DNA: TGTGCCAGCAGTTTTCCAGGGGACAATGAGCAGTTCTTC.

The chain combines TRBV7-2 with TRBJ1-5, with D unclear. The germline CDR1 and CDR2 sequences are SGHTA and FQGNSA. The CDR3 is made up of 14 amino acids. V lost 2 bases to trimming and J lost 3 bases, with 8 bases between them. Here the CDR3 reads CASSLSANNQPQHF. CDR3 DNA sequence: TGTGCCAGCAGCTTATCAGCAAACAATCAGCCCCAGCATTTT.

The table lists this clonotype with many counts. The rearrangement uses TRBV20-1 and TRBJ2-7; a weak D match, TRBD2 (6 bases). The CDR3 is made up of 14 amino acids. CDR1 and CDR2 from the germline V gene are DFQATT and SNEGSKA (reference sequence). The V end lost 6 bases, the J end lost 0 bases, and 15 bases lay between the germline ends. The CDR3, as DNA: TGCAGTGCGACTCGAGGGAGGTCCTCCTACGAGCAGTACTTC. Protein sequence: CSATRGRSSYEQYF.

A few counts support this clonotype. CDR3 amino acids: CSAPEAARRQGIGNQPQHF. Here the CDR3 DNA reads TGCAGTGCTCCAGAGGCTGCTCGGCGACAGGGTATCGGCAATCAGCCCCAGCATTTT. The chain has TRBV20-1 and TRBJ1-5; the match to TRBD1 covers 7 bases. The CDR3 has 19 residues. V trimming: 5 bases; J trimming: 2 bases; junction bases outside the gene matches: 21. Germline CDR1 reads DFQATT; CDR2 reads SNEGSKA (reference sequence).